A single sample gave rise to the 25 T cell receptor beta chains below, sequenced in a study of blood T cell repertoires in COVID-19. This table comes from immunoSEQ multiplex PCR, and its TCRdb copy is limited to in-frame clones, with some not included. This sample yields 120,000 or so clones, of which 80% are seen a single time; 20% to 30% belongs to the top ten. Sequencing input: peripheral blood. Receptors originate from a human donor in a cohort sampled during active COVID-19.

There are a few counts of this clone. V gene TRBV5-1 combines with J gene TRBJ1-4; tentatively, D is TRBD1 (5 bases). This CDR3 has 15 amino acids. CDR1 and CDR2 (germline): SGHRS, YFSETQ. V lost 4 bases, J lost 0 bases, and 10 bases lay in between. In nucleotides, the CDR3 is TGCGCCAGCAGCAGTCAACAGGCAACTAATGAAAAACTGTTTTTT. Translated: CASSSQQATNEKLFF.

The chain uses TRBV2 and TRBJ2-5; D gene ambiguous. Germline CDR1 and CDR2: SNHLY and FYNNEI. CDR3 length: 13 amino acids. V shed 5 bases and J shed 1 base, with 8 bases lying between them. In DNA form, the CDR3 reads TGTGCCAGCAGTAAAGACATCCAAGAGACCCAGTACTTC. Its translation: CASSKDIQETQYF. The whole variable domain, remainder taken from reference TRBV2 and TRBJ2-5, is EPEVTQTPSHQVTQMGQEVILRCVPISNHLYFYWYRQILGQKVEFLVSFYNNEISEKSEIFDDQFSVERPDGSNFTLKIRSTKLEDSAMYFCASSKDIQETQYFGPGTRLLVL.

The chain combines TRBV28 with TRBJ1-5; no definite D call. This CDR3 is built from 13 residues. Germline V gene lookup returns CDR1 MDHEN and CDR2 SYDVKM. Trimming removed 6 bases at V and 3 bases at J, with 9 bases between. In DNA form, the CDR3 reads TGTGCCAGCAGAACCGGGAACAATCAGCCCCAGCATTTT. This codes for CASRTGNNQPQHF.

Remarks on this clone: At the DNA level, this CDR3 is encoded by other sequences in the same sample as well. The chain joins TRBV7-9 to TRBJ1-1; 8 bases match TRBD1. The CDR3 length is 15 residues. Unmatched junction bases numbered 8, after V lost 5 bases and J lost 3 bases. The germline V gene has CDR1 SEHNR and CDR2 FQNEAQ (reference sequence). The chain's CDR3 is CASSSNRGSDTEAFF. CDR3 in DNA: TGTGCCAGCAGCAGTAACAGGGGGTCGGACACTGAAGCTTTCTTT. Variable domain in full (rest from reference TRBV7-9 and TRBJ1-1): DTGVSQNPRHKITKRGQNVTFRCDPISEHNRLYWYRQTLGQGPEFLTYFQNEAQLEKSRLLSDRFSAERPKGSFSTLEIQRTEQGDSAMYLCASSSNRGSDTEAFFGQGTRLTVV.

The V call is TRBV28, the J call TRBJ2-3; 8 nucleotides agree with TRBD1. This CDR3 contains 19 residues. J lost 5 bases, V lost 4 bases, and 20 bases had no gene match. The germline V gene has CDR1 MDHEN and CDR2 SYDVKM. The CDR3: CASSSIWAPYRGMEDTQYF. As DNA, the CDR3 is TGTGCCAGCAGTTCAATATGGGCCCCTTACAGGGGGATGGAAGATACGCAGTATTTT.

This chain links TRBV9 with TRBJ2-1; TRBD2 matches at 8 bases. Trimming cost V 4 bases and J 0 bases; bases outside gene matches: 6. The germline CDR1 and CDR2 sequences are SGDLS and YYNGEE. The CDR3 is 16 residues long. CDR3 sequence: CASSPASGSSYNEQFF. The CDR3 bases are TGTGCCAGCAGCCCTGCAAGCGGGAGCTCCTACAATGAGCAGTTCTTC.

This clone appeared a few times. The chain couples TRBV2 to TRBJ2-5; 7 bases agree with TRBD1. The CDR3 length is 13 residues. Germline CDR1 and CDR2: SNHLY and FYNNEI. J lost 6 bases, V lost 6 bases, and 7 bases had no gene match. The CDR3 sequence is CASSGDRAKTQYF. CDR3 in DNA: TGTGCCAGCAGCGGCGACAGGGCTAAGACCCAGTACTTC.

This chain connects TRBV10-3 to TRBJ1-1, with D unresolved. The CDR3 runs to 13 residues. The germline V gene encodes CDR1 ENHRY and CDR2 SYGVKD. The V end lost 3 bases, the J end lost 0 bases, and 5 bases lay between the germline ends. CDR3 nucleotide sequence: TGTGCCATCAGTGACAGTTTGAACACTGAAGCTTTCTTT. This encodes CAISDSLNTEAFF.

The V call is TRBV24-1, the J call TRBJ2-1; TRBD1 aligns across 9 bases. The CDR3 is made up of 13 amino acids. The germline V gene has CDR1 KGHDR and CDR2 SFDVKD. V gave up 5 bases and J gave up 5 bases; unmatched junction bases: 0. The CDR3 DNA reads as TGTGCCACCAGTGGGACAGGGGACAATGAGCAGTTCTTC. Residues: CATSGTGDNEQFF.

The rearrangement links TRBV28 to TRBJ2-7; TRBD1 aligns across 7 bases. The V gene's germline CDR1 is MDHEN and CDR2 SYDVKM. V dropped 7 bases and J dropped 2; count of bases not matched to a gene: 5. The CDR3 has 13 amino acids. The CDR3 sequence: CASKGTVTYEQYF. The CDR3 bases are TGTGCCAGCAAGGGGACAGTTACCTACGAGCAGTACTTC.

This chain uses TRBV5-6 with TRBJ2-7; tentatively, D is TRBD1 (5 bases). Trimming removed 2 bases at V and 6 bases at J, with 15 bases between. CDR1 is SGHDT and CDR2 is YYEEEE in the germline V gene. This CDR3 is 14 amino acids long. The CDR3 region is CASSFMAGPGEQYF. CDR3 nucleotide sequence: TGTGCCAGCAGCTTTATGGCAGGGCCGGGCGAGCAGTACTTC.

This chain joins TRBV24-1 and TRBJ2-3; D remains ambiguous. Germline assignment: CDR1 KGHDR and CDR2 SFDVKD. This CDR3 has 12 residues. The V and J ends lost 9 bases and 0 bases respectively, with 6 bases between them. The CDR3 DNA is TGTGCCACCGGGCCTAGCACAGATACGCAGTATTTT. This gives the protein CATGPSTDTQYF.

This clone appeared once. The chain uses TRBV5-1 and TRBJ1-1, with 8 bases identical to TRBD1. This CDR3 is 14 amino acids long. In germline, CDR1 is SGHRS, CDR2 YFSETQ. With V trimmed by 4 bases and J by 3 bases, 5 bases remained unmatched. In nucleotides, the CDR3 is TGCGCCAGCAGCCACGGACAGGGTCACACTGAAGCTTTCTTT. This gives the protein CASSHGQGHTEAFF.

The CDR3 protein is CAIRGEMSTEAFF. The CDR3 DNA follows: TGTGCCATTCGCGGGGAGATGAGCACTGAAGCTTTCTTT. This chain links TRBV10-3 with TRBJ1-1; D ambiguous. The germline gives CDR1 ENHRY, CDR2 SYGVKD. The V gene lost 9 bases and the J gene lost 4 bases, with 15 bases spanning the gap. This CDR3 region has 13 residues.

This chain uses TRBV7-9 with TRBJ2-7; D call uncertain. Germline V gene lookup returns CDR1 SEHNR and CDR2 FQNEAQ (reference sequence). The CDR3 spans 14 residues. The V end lost 1 base, the J end lost 2 bases, and 9 bases lay between the germline ends. Written as DNA, the CDR3 is TGTGCCAGCAGCTTAGAGGCCAGGACCTACGAGCAGTACTTC. It translates to CASSLEARTYEQYF.

CDR3 sequence reads: CASSLRGGSGAGSQYF. The CDR3 nucleotides are TGTGCCAGCAGCTTAAGAGGGGGTAGCGGGGCGGGATCGCAGTATTTT. The V call is TRBV7-3, the J call TRBJ2-3, with TRBD2 identical over 8 bases. V lost 1 base, J lost 10 bases, and 13 bases stayed unmatched. Germline loops: CDR1 SGHTA, CDR2 FQGTGA. CDR3 length: 16 residues.

V gene TRBV2 combines with J gene TRBJ1-1; a possible D gene is TRBD1 (6 bases). Germline CDR1 reads SNHLY; CDR2 reads FYNNEI. The CDR3 spans 13 residues. V was trimmed by 5 bases and J by 8 bases, leaving 15 bases between them. The CDR3 protein is CASSRGLGTEAFF. The CDR3 nucleotides read TGTGCCAGCAGTCGAGGTCTAGGGACAGAAGCTTTCTTT.

The rearrangement joins TRBV4-2 to TRBJ1-1; TRBD1 might be the D (5 bases). This CDR3 has 16 residues. Trimming left V 0 bases short and J 3 bases short, with 14 bases between. Germline V gene data show CDR1 as LGHNA and CDR2 as YNFKEQ. CDR3 sequence reads: CASSQDRGRVDTEAFF. Here the CDR3 DNA reads TGTGCCAGCAGCCAAGATCGAGGCAGGGTTGACACTGAAGCTTTCTTT.

In its sample, this clone was seen a few times. The V call is TRBV28, the J call TRBJ2-3; 9 bases agree with TRBD2. CDR3 size: 14 residues. The V segment lost 6 bases and the J segment 3 bases; nucleotides outside the gene matches: 4. Germline V gene lookup returns CDR1 MDHEN and CDR2 SYDVKM. The CDR3 sequence is CASSKLAGTDTQYF. In DNA form, the CDR3 reads TGTGCCAGCAGCAAACTAGCGGGTACAGATACGCAGTATTTT.

The genes are TRBV28 and TRBJ2-5; 11 bases line up with TRBD2. Germline V CDR1 and CDR2: MDHEN, SYDVKM. The J segment lost 6 bases and the V segment lost 4 bases, leaving 19 bases of the junction unmatched. There are 19 residues in the CDR3. This CDR3 is CASSSSLGSGGAGRKTQYF. The CDR3, as DNA: TGTGCCAGCAGTTCCTCTCTCGGTAGCGGGGGGGCCGGTAGGAAGACCCAGTACTTC.

The gene calls are TRBV18 and TRBJ2-1, with D perhaps matching TRBD1 (6 bases). From germline, CDR1 is KGHSH and CDR2 LQKENI. The germline V and J ends were trimmed by 3 bases and 4 bases, with 13 bases remaining between them. The CDR3 extends over 15 amino acids. CDR3 loop: CASSPTDRQYNEQFF. The CDR3 DNA is TGTGCCAGCTCACCCACGGACAGACAATACAATGAGCAGTTCTTC. Variable domain in full (rest from reference TRBV18 and TRBJ2-1): NAGVMQNPRHLVRRRGQEARLRCSPMKGHSHVYWYRQLPEEGLKFMVYLQKENIIDESGMPKERFSAEFPKEGPSILRIQQVVRGDSAAYFCASSPTDRQYNEQFFGPGTRLTVL.

This sequence joins TRBV28 and TRBJ2-3, with TRBD1 matching 9 bases. Germline CDR1 is MDHEN and CDR2 is SYDVKM. With V trimmed by 3 bases and J by 0 bases, 7 bases remained unmatched. The CDR3 consists of 17 residues. The DNA of the CDR3 is TGTGCCAGCAGTTTCGCGGACAGGGGACCTAGCACAGATACGCAGTATTTT. Translating it yields CASSFADRGPSTDTQYF.

The V and J genes are TRBV7-8 and TRBJ2-3; TRBD2 is a possible D gene (6 bases). The germline CDR1 and CDR2 sequences are SGHVS and FQNEAQ. V shed 5 bases and J shed 5 bases, with 14 bases lying between them. The CDR3 has 14 amino acids. The chain's CDR3 is CASSRGGGRDTQYF. CDR3 DNA sequence: TGTGCCAGCAGCCGAGGAGGAGGGAGAGATACGCAGTATTTT.

The rearrangement uses TRBV11-2 and TRBJ2-7, with D possibly being TRBD2 (5 bases). Germline V gene lookup returns CDR1 SGHAT and CDR2 FQNNGV. The CDR3 length is 14 residues. The germline V and J ends were trimmed by 4 bases and 6 bases, with 16 bases remaining between them. CDR3 bases: TGTGCCAGCAGCTCTGTGAAGGACGGGATCGAGCAGTACTTC. Its protein is CASSSVKDGIEQYF.

The CDR3 is CAISDSRVNTEAFF. The CDR3 region has the DNA TGTGCCATCAGTGATAGTCGGGTGAACACTGAAGCTTTCTTT. The genes are TRBV10-3 and TRBJ1-1; D is undetermined. The CDR3 is 14 residues long. Trimming removed 3 bases from V and 0 bases from J, with 8 bases in between. Germline V gives CDR1 ENHRY, CDR2 SYGVKD.